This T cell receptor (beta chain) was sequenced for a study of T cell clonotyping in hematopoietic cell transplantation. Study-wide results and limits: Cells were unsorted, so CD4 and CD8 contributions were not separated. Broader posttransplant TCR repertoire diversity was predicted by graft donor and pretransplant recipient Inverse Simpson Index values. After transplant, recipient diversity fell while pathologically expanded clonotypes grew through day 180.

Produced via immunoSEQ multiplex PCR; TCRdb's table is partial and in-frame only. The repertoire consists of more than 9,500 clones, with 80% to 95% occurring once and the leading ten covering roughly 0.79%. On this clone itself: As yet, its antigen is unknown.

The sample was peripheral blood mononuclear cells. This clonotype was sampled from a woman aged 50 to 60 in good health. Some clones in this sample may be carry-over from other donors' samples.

Here the CDR3 DNA reads TGTGCCAGCAGCTTAGCCGGGAACGGTGCGGATACGCAGTATTTT. It specifies CASSLAGNGADTQYF. The chain carries TRBV7-2 and TRBJ2-3; possible D gene TRBD2, 5 bases. Germline values: CDR1 SGHTA, CDR2 FQGNSA. V lost 0 bases, J lost 6 bases, and 13 bases lay in between. This CDR3 has 15 amino acids.